These 18 T cell receptor beta chains share one sample of origin, sequenced in a study of T cell responses to AZD1222 COVID-19 vaccine. Sequencing used immunoSEQ multiplex PCR; TCRdb keeps in-frame clones, though not all of them. Here the sample spans fewer than 150,000 clones, approximately 89% being singletons. This material consisted of peripheral blood, taken 28 days after the second AZD1222 dose. These receptors came from an adult who received the AZD1222 COVID-19 vaccine.

This rearrangement joins TRBV11-3 to TRBJ1-6; TRBD1 aligns across 7 bases. Germline CDR1 reads SGHNT; CDR2 reads YENEEA. The J segment lost 0 bases and the V segment lost 5 bases, leaving 7 bases of the junction unmatched. This CDR3 region has 17 residues. The DNA of the CDR3 is TGTGCCAGCAGCATGACAGGGCTTCCCTCCTATAATTCACCCCTCCACTTT. Residues: CASSMTGLPSYNSPLHF.

The CDR3 here is CAITSGTTGATEAFF. The DNA of the CDR3 is TGTGCCATCACCTCCGGGACTACCGGGGCCACTGAAGCTTTCTTT. This sequence joins TRBV10-3 and TRBJ1-1; D may be TRBD1 (5 bases). The germline gives CDR1 ENHRY, CDR2 SYGVKD. Trimming pared 7 bases from V and 4 bases from J, leaving 19 bases between. This CDR3 has 15 residues.

The CDR3 DNA follows: TGTGCCAGCAGCAGCGGGACAGATACGCAGTATTTT. Translated, it gives CASSSGTDTQYF. V usage is TRBV7-9 and J usage is TRBJ2-3; TRBD2 might be the D (6 bases). The V and J ends lost 5 bases and 3 bases respectively, with 6 bases between them. The CDR3 is 12 amino acids. Germline V gives CDR1 SEHNR, CDR2 FQNEAQ (reference sequence).

This clone occurred once. The rearrangement uses TRBV7-3 and TRBJ1-2; 7 bases map to TRBD1. The CDR3 is made up of 14 amino acids. J was trimmed by 12 bases and V by 4 bases; bases with no gene match: 14. Germline values: CDR1 SGHTA, CDR2 FQGTGA. CDR3 in amino acids: CASSSEGAGLGHTF. Written as DNA, the CDR3 is TGTGCCAGCAGCTCCGAGGGGGCGGGTTTGGGACACACCTTC.

This chain joins TRBV6-5 and TRBJ1-2; 8 positions agree with TRBD1. The CDR3 contains 14 residues. The junction had 8 bases not matched to a gene; V was cut back by 6 bases and J by 5 bases. Germline loops: CDR1 MNHEY, CDR2 SVGAGI. Written as DNA, the CDR3 is TGTGCCAGCAGAACTGGGGACAGGTTATATGGCTACACCTTC. This encodes CASRTGDRLYGYTF.

This clone was picked up a small number of times. The CDR3 sequence is CASPQGYANTIYF. The CDR3 region has the DNA TGTGCCAGCCCCCAGGGATATGCGAACACCATATATTTT. The chain couples TRBV2 to TRBJ1-3; D is possibly TRBD1 (5 bases). CDR1 and CDR2 from the germline V gene are SNHLY and FYNNEI. This CDR3 has 13 amino acids. Trimming shortened V by 8 bases and J by 7 bases, and 15 bases separated the two germline ends.

This chain uses TRBV6-1 with TRBJ1-3; D not certain. The germline CDR1 and CDR2 sequences are MNHNS and SASEGT. The CDR3 consists of 15 residues. The V gene lost 0 bases and the J gene lost 4 bases, with 10 bases spanning the gap. CDR3 sequence (DNA): TGTGCCAGCAGTGAAGCGCTAGGGCTCGGAAACACCATATATTTT. Protein: CASSEALGLGNTIYF.

A single count supports this clone. The CDR3 reads CASSQVGVGGNTIYF. The CDR3 coding sequence is TGTGCCAGCAGCCAAGTGGGGGTTGGTGGAAACACCATATATTTT. The chain links TRBV4-2 to TRBJ1-3, with D maybe TRBD1 (5 bases). Germline CDR1 is LGHNA and CDR2 is YNFKEQ. Trimming took 1 base from V and 3 from J, leaving 10 bases between them. The CDR3 runs to 15 residues.

V usage is TRBV7-2 and J usage is TRBJ1-1; D not certain. The CDR3 is made up of 15 amino acids. V lost 8 bases and J lost 1, with 17 bases in between. Germline values: CDR1 SGHTA, CDR2 FQGNSA. The CDR3 loop is CASRPPGRGNTEAFF. CDR3 DNA sequence: TGTGCCAGCCGTCCTCCCGGGCGTGGGAACACTGAAGCTTTCTTT.

The J gene is TRBJ1-2, the V gene TRBV24-1; possibly TRBD1 for D (6 bases). Germline V gene data show CDR1 as KGHDR and CDR2 as SFDVKD. This CDR3 contains 16 residues. V was clipped by 0 bases and J by 8 bases, with 18 bases between them. The DNA for the CDR3 is TGTGCCACCAGTGATTTGACGCCTTCAGGGGCAGGGGGCTACACCTTC. This gives the protein CATSDLTPSGAGGYTF.

The chain combines TRBV19 with TRBJ1-1; D gene unclear. This CDR3 contains 13 residues. CDR1 is LNHDA, CDR2 SQIVND, per germline (reference sequence). V was clipped by 5 bases and J by 1 base, with 8 bases between them. The DNA of the CDR3 is TGTGCCAGTAGTGGTCCAGGGAACACTGAAGCTTTCTTT. It codes for CASSGPGNTEAFF.

The chain uses TRBV27 and TRBJ2-6; D ambiguous. The length of the CDR3 is 16 residues. The germline V gene has CDR1 MNHEY and CDR2 SMNVEV (reference sequence). Trimming shortened V by 5 bases and J by 0 bases, and 11 bases separated the two germline ends. DNA of the CDR3: TGTGCCAGCAGTCCCTGGGGTCTCTCTGGGGCCAACGTCCTGACTTTC. It codes for CASSPWGLSGANVLTF.

The V and J genes are TRBV18 and TRBJ1-1; D remains ambiguous. The CDR3 covers 13 residues. The V end lost 3 bases, the J end lost 1 base, and 6 bases lay between the germline ends. Per the germline V gene, CDR1 is KGHSH and CDR2 is LQKENI. CDR3 nucleotide sequence: TGTGCCAGCTCACCTAATCAGAACACTGAAGCTTTCTTT. It yields the protein CASSPNQNTEAFF.

This clone appeared a few times. The CDR3 reads CASYPGQGVTEAFF. The CDR3 DNA is TGTGCCAGCTATCCGGGACAGGGGGTGACTGAAGCTTTCTTT. The chain carries TRBV19 and TRBJ1-1; 11 nucleotides agree with TRBD1. Germline V gene data show CDR1 as LNHDA and CDR2 as SQIVND (reference sequence). CDR3 size: 14 residues. The ends lost 9 bases at V and 5 bases at J; junction bases unmatched: 8.

The chain employs TRBV18 and TRBJ2-1; D is unresolved. Trimming cost V 0 bases and J 4 bases, with 4 bases left between them. The CDR3 runs 13 residues. CDR1 KGHSH and CDR2 LQKENI come from the germline V gene. CDR3 loop: CASSPPGYNEQFF. The CDR3 bases are TGTGCCAGCTCACCACCCGGGTACAATGAGCAGTTCTTC.

CDR3 in DNA: TGTGCCAGCAGTGAGGTCCAGGGCGCCGGGGAGCTGTTTTTT. It is translated as CASSEVQGAGELFF. This chain joins TRBV6-4 and TRBJ2-2; D perhaps matches TRBD1 (5 bases). V lost 3 bases and J 6 bases, leaving 11 bases between the germline ends. The CDR3 is 14 amino acids. Germline CDR1 reads MRHNA; CDR2 reads SNTAGT.

This clone showed up just once. The genes are TRBV7-3 and TRBJ1-5; D gene unclear. This CDR3 is 13 amino acids long. Germline CDR1 and CDR2: SGHTA and FQGTGA. V shed 5 bases and J shed 3 bases, with 8 bases lying between them. CDR3 sequence reads: CASSQDHNQPQHF. The CDR3 coding sequence is TGTGCCAGCAGCCAAGACCACAATCAGCCCCAGCATTTT.

The chain combines TRBV7-9 with TRBJ2-3; D is possibly TRBD1 (6 bases). Trimming took 5 bases from V and 2 from J, leaving 14 bases between them. This CDR3 region has 15 residues. Germline CDR1 is SEHNR and CDR2 is FQNEAQ (reference sequence). The CDR3 bases are TGTGCCAGCAGCCGAACAGGGATTAACACAGATACGCAGTATTTT. This encodes CASSRTGINTDTQYF. Looking up the rest from reference TRBV7-9 and TRBJ2-3 gives the full variable domain: DTGVSQNPRHKITKRGQNVTFRCDPISEHNRLYWYRQTLGQGPEFLTYFQNEAQLEKSRLLSDRFSAERPKGSFSTLEIQRTEQGDSAMYLCASSRTGINTDTQYFGPGTRLTVL.